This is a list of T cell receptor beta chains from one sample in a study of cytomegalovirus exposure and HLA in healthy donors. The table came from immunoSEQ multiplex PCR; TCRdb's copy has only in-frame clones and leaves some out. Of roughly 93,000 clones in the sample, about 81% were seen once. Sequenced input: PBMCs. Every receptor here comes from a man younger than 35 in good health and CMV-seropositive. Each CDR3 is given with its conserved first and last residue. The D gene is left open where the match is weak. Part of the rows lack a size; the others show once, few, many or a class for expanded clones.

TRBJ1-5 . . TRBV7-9 CASSLASAGSMDQPQHF TGTGCCAGCAGCTTAGCGTCCGCAGGGTCAATGGATCAGCCCCAGCATTTT
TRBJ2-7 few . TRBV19 CASSARRGGYEQYF TGTGCCAGTAGTGCCAGAAGGGGAGGATACGAGCAGTACTTC
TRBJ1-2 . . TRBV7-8 CASSSVTGIGYTF TGTGCCAGCAGCTCCGTAACCGGGATCGGCTACACCTTC
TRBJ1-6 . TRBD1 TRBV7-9 CASSLGQGSSPLHF TGTGCCAGCAGCTTAGGACAGGGGAGTTCACCCCTCCACTTT
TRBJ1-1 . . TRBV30 CAWVAMNTEAFF TGTGCCTGGGTAGCTATGAACACTGAAGCTTTCTTT
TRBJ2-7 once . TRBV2 CASRGDRTYEQYF TGTGCCAGCAGGGGCGACAGAACCTACGAGCAGTACTTC
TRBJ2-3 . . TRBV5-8 CASSLGRRGGTDTQYF TGTGCCAGCAGCTTGGGTCGTAGGGGTGGCACAGATACGCAGTATTTT
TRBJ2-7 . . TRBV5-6 CASSLRGPSYEQRDYEQYF TGTGCCAGCAGCCTCAGGGGCCCCTCCTACGAGCAGAGGGACTACGAGCAGTACTTC
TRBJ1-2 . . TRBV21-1 CASSKEGRESHGYTF TGTGCCAGCAGCAAAGAGGGCCGGGAATCCCATGGCTACACCTTC
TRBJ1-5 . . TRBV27 CASSSYRERDQPQHF TGTGCCAGCAGTTCCTACAGGGAACGGGATCAGCCCCAGCATTTT
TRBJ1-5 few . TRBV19 CASSLRDNQPQHF TGTGCCAGTAGTCTCCGGGACAATCAGCCCCAGCATTTT
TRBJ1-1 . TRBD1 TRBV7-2 CASSSPTGANTEAFF TGTGCCAGCAGCTCTCCGACAGGGGCGAACACTGAAGCTTTCTTT
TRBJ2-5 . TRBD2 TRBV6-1 CASSALGRGLAQVQETQYF TGTGCCAGCAGTGCTCTGGGACGGGGACTAGCGCAGGTTCAAGAGACCCAGTACTTC
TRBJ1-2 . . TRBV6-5 CATQPDGSPPGGYTF TGTGCCACCCAGCCAGACGGAAGCCCACCGGGTGGCTACACCTTC
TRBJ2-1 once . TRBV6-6 CASSPTAYSYNEQFF TGTGCCAGCAGCCCTACAGCTTACTCCTACAATGAGCAGTTCTTC
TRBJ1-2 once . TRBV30 CAWSAGNYGYTF TGTGCCTGGAGCGCAGGGAACTATGGCTACACCTTC
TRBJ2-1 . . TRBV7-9 CASSLIAVEQFF TGTGCCAGCAGCCTTATAGCCGTTGAGCAGTTCTTC
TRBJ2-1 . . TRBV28 CASSSGGGGPYNEQFF TGTGCCAGCAGTTCGGGTGGAGGGGGCCCCTACAATGAGCAGTTCTTC